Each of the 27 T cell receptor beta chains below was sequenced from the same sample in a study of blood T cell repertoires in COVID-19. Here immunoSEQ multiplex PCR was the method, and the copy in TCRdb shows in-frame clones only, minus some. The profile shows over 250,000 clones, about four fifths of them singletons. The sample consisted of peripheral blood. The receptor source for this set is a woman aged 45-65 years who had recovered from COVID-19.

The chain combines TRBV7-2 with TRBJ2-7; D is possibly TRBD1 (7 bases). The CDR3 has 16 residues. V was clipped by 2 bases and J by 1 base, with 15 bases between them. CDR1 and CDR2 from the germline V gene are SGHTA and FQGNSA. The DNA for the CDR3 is TGTGCCAGCAGCTTAAATTCCAGGGGGGTGTCCTACGAGCAGTACTTC. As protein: CASSLNSRGVSYEQYF. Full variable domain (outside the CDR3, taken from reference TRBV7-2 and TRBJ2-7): GAGVSQSPSNKVTEKGKDVELRCDPISGHTALYWYRQSLGQGLEFLIYFQGNSAPDKSGLPSDRFSAERTGGSVSTLTIQRTQQEDSAVYLCASSLNSRGVSYEQYFGPGTRLTVT.

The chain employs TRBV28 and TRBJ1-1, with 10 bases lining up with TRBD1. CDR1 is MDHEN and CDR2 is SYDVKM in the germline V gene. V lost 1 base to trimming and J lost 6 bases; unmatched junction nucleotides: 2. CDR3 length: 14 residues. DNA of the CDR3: TGTGCCAGCAGTTTATCTGGGACAGGGGCTGAAGCTTTCTTT. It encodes CASSLSGTGAEAFF.

The CDR3 spells CAWSAIRDRGSEKLFF. CDR3 nucleotide sequence: TGTGCCTGGAGTGCGATTCGGGACAGGGGTAGTGAAAAACTGTTTTTT. The chain employs TRBV30 and TRBJ1-4; 10 nucleotides align to TRBD1. V lost 1 base and J lost 7; bases outside the gene matches: 9. Germline V CDR1 and CDR2: GTSNPN, SVGIG (reference sequence). CDR3 length equals 16 residues.

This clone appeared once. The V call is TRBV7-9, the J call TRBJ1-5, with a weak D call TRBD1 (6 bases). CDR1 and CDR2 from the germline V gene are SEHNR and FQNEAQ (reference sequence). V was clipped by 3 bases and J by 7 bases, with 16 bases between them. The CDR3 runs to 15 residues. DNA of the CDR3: TGTGCCAGCAGCTTGGGCAGGGGAAGTGGACAGCCCCAGCATTTT. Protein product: CASSLGRGSGQPQHF.

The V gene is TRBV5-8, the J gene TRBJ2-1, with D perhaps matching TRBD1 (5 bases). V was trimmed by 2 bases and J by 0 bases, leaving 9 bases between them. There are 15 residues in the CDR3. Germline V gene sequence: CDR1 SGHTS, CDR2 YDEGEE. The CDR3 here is CASSFDRTSYNEQFF. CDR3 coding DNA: TGTGCCAGCAGCTTCGACAGAACCTCCTACAATGAGCAGTTCTTC.

The CDR3 DNA reads as TGTGCCAGCAGTTACTCGGGGGGATCAAATGGCTACACCTTC. Translated: CASSYSGGSNGYTF. This sequence joins TRBV6-2 or TRBV6-3 and TRBJ1-2, with a tentative D call TRBD1 (5 bases). CDR3 length: 14 amino acids. Germline assignment: CDR1 MNHEY and CDR2 SVGEGT. V lost 0 bases to trimming and J lost 6 bases, with 11 bases between them.

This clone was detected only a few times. This CDR3 is CASSVDGTSFNEQYF. The CDR3 DNA is TGTGCCAGCAGCGTAGACGGGACTAGTTTTAACGAGCAGTACTTC. The chain couples TRBV9 to TRBJ2-7, with 8 nucleotides matching TRBD2. The CDR3 runs to 15 residues. With V trimmed by 0 bases and J by 5 bases, 7 bases remained unmatched. Germline CDR1 and CDR2: SGDLS and YYNGEE.

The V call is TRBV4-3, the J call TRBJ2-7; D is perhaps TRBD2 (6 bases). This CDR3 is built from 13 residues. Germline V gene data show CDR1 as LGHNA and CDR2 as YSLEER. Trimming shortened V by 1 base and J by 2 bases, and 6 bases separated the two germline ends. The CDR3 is CASSQAGAYEQYF. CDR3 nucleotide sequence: TGCGCCAGCAGCCAAGCGGGAGCCTACGAGCAGTACTTC.

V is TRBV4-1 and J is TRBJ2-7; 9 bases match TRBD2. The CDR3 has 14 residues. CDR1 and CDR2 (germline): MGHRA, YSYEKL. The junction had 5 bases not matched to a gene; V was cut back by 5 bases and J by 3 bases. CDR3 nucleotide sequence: TGCGCCAGCAGCACCCGACTAGCGGACTACGAGCAGTACTTC. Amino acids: CASSTRLADYEQYF.

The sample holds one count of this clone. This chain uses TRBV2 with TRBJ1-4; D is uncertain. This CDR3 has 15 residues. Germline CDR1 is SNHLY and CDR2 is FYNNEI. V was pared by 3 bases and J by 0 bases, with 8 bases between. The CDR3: CASSDEGATNEKLFF. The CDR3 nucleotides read TGTGCCAGCAGTGACGAGGGTGCAACTAATGAAAAACTGTTTTTT.

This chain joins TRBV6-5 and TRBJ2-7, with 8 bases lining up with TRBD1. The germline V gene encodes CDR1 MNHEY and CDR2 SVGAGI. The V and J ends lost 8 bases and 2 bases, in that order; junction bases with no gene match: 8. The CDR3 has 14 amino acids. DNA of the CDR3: TGTGCCAGCGGCCTCGGACAGGGCCCCTACGAGCAGTACTTC. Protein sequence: CASGLGQGPYEQYF.

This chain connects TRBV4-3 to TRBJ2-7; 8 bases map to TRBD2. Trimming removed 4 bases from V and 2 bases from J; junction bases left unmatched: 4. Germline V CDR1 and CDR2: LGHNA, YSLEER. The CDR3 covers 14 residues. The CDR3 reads CASSPSGFAYEQYF. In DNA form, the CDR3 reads TGCGCCAGCAGCCCTAGCGGGTTCGCCTACGAGCAGTACTTC.

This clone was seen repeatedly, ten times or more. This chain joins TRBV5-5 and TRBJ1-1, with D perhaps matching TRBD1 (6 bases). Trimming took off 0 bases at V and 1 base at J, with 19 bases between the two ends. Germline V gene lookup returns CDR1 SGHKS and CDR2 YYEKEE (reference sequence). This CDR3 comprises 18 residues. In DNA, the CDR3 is TGTGCCAGCAGCTTGGCCCTCGGGCCAGGGGTACAGAACACTGAAGCTTTCTTT. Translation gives CASSLALGPGVQNTEAFF.

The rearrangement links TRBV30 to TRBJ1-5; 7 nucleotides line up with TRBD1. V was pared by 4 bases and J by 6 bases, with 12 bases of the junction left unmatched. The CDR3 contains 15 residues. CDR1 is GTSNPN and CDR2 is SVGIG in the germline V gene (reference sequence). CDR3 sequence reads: CAWNGRTGVGQPQHF. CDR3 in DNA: TGTGCCTGGAATGGCCGGACAGGCGTGGGTCAGCCCCAGCATTTT.

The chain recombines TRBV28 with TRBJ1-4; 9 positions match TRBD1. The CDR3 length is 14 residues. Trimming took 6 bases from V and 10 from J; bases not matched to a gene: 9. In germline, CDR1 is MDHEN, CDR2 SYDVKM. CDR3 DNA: TGTGCCAGCAGCCGGACAGGGGAGCGTGTAAAACTGTTTTTT. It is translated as CASSRTGERVKLFF.

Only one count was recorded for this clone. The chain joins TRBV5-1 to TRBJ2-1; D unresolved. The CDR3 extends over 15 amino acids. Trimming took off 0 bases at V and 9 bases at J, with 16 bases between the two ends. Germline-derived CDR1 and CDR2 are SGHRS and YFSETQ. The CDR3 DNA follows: TGCGCCAGCAGCTTGGACCCACCTTCTCCCGGTGAGCAGTTCTTC. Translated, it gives CASSLDPPSPGEQFF.

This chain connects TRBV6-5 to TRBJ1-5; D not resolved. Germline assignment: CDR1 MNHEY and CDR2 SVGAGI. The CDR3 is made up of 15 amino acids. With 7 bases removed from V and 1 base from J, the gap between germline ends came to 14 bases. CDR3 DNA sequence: TGTGCCAGCATAGCTGAAGTTGTCAGCAATCAGCCCCAGCATTTT. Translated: CASIAEVVSNQPQHF.

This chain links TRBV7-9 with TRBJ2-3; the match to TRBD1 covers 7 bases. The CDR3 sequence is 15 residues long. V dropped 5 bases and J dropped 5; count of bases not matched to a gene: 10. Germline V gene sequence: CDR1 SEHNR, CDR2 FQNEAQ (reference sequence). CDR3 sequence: CASSPRTGPGDTQYF. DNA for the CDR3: TGTGCCAGCAGCCCCCGGACAGGTCCCGGAGATACGCAGTATTTT.

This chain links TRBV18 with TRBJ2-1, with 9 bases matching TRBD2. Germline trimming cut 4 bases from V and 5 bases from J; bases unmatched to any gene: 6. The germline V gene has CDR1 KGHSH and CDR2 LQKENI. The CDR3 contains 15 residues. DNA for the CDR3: TGTGCCAGCTCACTCGAAGGACTAGCGAACAATGAGCAGTTCTTC. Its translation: CASSLEGLANNEQFF.

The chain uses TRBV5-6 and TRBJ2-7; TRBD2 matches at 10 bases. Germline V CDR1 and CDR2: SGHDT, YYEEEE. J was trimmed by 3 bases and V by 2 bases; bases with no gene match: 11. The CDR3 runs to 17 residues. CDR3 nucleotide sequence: TGTGCCAGCAGCTTCAATCCTGGCGTAGCGGGGGGCTACGAGCAGTACTTC. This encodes CASSFNPGVAGGYEQYF.

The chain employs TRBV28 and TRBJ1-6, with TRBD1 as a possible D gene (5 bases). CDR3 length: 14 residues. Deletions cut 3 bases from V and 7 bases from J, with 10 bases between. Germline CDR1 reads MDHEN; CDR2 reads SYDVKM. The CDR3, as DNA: TGTGCCAGCAGTTTGCAGGGTCGCAATTCACCCCTCCACTTT. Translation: CASSLQGRNSPLHF.

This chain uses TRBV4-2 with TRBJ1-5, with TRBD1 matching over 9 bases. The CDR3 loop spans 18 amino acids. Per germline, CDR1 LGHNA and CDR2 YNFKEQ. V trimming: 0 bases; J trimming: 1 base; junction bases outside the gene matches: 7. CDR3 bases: TGTGCCAGCAGCCAAGATCACCCCGGGACAGGGAGCAATCAGCCCCAGCATTTT. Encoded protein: CASSQDHPGTGSNQPQHF.

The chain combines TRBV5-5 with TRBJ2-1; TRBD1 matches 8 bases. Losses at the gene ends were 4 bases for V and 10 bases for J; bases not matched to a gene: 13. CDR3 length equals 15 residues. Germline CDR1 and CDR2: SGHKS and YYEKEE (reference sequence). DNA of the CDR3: TGTGCCAGCAGCAAAGAGGGACAGGCCAGAGGGGAGCAGTTCTTC. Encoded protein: CASSKEGQARGEQFF. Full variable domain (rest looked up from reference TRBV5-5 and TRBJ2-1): DAGVTQSPTHLIKTRGQQVTLRCSPISGHKSVSWYQQVLGQGPQFIFQYYEKEERGRGNFPDRFSARQFPNYSSELNVNALLLGDSALYLCASSKEGQARGEQFFGPGTRLTVL.

CDR3 sequence reads: CASSEGGLATDTQYF. CDR3 bases: TGTGCCAGCAGTGAAGGGGGACTAGCTACAGATACGCAGTATTTT. This rearrangement joins TRBV2 to TRBJ2-3, with 9 bases fitting TRBD2. Germline CDR1 SNHLY, CDR2 FYNNEI. This CDR3 is 15 amino acids long. The junction had 2 bases not matched to a gene; V was cut back by 1 base and J by 3 bases.

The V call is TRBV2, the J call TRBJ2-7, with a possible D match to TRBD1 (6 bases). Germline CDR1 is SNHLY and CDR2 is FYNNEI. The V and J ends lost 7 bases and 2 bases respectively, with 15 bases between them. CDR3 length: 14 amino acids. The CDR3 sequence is CASKIQGLTYEQYF. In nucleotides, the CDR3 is TGTGCCAGCAAAATACAGGGTTTGACCTACGAGCAGTACTTC.

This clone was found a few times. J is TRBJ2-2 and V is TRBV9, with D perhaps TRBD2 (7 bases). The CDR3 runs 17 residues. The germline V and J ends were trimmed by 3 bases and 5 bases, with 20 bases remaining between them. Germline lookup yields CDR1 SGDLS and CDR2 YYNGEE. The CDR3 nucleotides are TGTGCCAGCAGCGCCCTTTCCGGGGGGCGAGGGACCGGGGAGCTGTTTTTT. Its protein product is CASSALSGGRGTGELFF.

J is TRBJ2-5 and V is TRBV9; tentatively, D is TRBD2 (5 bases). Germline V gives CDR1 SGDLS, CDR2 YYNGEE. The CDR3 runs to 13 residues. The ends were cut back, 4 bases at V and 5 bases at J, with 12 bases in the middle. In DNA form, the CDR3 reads TGTGCCAGCAGCCGCGATGGAGGCGAGACCCAGTACTTC. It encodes CASSRDGGETQYF.